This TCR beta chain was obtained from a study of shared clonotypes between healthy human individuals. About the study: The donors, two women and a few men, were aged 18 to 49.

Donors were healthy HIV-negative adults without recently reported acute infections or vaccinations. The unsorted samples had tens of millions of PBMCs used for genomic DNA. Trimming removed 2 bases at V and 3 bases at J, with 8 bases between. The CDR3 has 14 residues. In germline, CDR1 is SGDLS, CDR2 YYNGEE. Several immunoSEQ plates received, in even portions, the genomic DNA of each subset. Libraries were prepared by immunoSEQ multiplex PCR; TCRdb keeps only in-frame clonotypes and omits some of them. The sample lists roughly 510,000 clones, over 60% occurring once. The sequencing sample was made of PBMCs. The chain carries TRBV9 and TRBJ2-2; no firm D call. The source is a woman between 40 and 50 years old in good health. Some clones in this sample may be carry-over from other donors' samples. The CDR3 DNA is TGTGCCAGCAGCGTCAACGACTACACCGGGGAGCTGTTTTTT. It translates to CASSVNDYTGELFF.